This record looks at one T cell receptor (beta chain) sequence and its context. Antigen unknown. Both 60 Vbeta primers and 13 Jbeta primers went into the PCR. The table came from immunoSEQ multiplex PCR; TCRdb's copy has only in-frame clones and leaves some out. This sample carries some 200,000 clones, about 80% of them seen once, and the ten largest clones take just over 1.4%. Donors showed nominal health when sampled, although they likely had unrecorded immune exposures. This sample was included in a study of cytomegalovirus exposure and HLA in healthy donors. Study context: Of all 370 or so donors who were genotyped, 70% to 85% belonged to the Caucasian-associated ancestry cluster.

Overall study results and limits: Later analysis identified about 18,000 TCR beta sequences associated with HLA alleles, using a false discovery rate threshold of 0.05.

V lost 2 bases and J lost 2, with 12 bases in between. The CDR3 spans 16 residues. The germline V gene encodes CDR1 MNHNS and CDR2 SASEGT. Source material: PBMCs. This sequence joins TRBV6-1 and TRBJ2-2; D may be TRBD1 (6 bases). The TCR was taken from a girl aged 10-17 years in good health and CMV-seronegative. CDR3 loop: CASSESGTSNTGELFF. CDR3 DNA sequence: TGTGCCAGCAGTGAAAGTGGGACAAGCAACACCGGGGAGCTGTTTTTT.